This T cell receptor (beta chain) is from a study of vaccination and CD4 T cells after COVID-19. On the study more broadly: Overlapping spike peptides from SARS-CoV-2, HCoV-NL63, HCoV-OC43 and HCoV-229E served to stimulate the cells.

Researchers used the Oncomine TCR Beta short-read assay to sequence DNA from cultured CD4+ T cells. TCRdb ran MiXCR on the PCR reads and lists one entry per CDR3 protein. The sample consists of more than 15,000 distinct CDR3 sequences, 72% of them appearing once. The length of the CDR3 is 18 residues. The V and J ends lost 5 bases and 0 bases, in that order; junction bases with no gene match: 13. CDR1 is LNHNV, CDR2 YYDKDF, per germline (reference sequence). Concerning this clonotype itself: No antigen is known for it.

The treatment is: approximately 11-day PBMC culture with coronavirus spike peptide pools or control peptides (ViraFEST assay). The rearrangement links TRBV15 to TRBJ1-2; 9 nucleotides match TRBD1. The origin of this receptor is a human donor who had recovered from COVID-19. The sequenced material came from CD4+ T cells from blood, cultured in vitro. The CDR3 protein is CATSPTGGQGVSNYGYTF. CDR3 bases: TGTGCCACCAGCCCCACTGGGGGACAGGGAGTATCTAACTATGGCTACACCTTC. Full variable domain (missing parts from reference TRBV15 and TRBJ1-2): DAMVIQNPRYQVTQFGKPVTLSCSQTLNHNVMYWYQQKSSQAPKLLFHYYDKDFNNEADTPDNFQSRRPNTSFCFLDIRSPGLGDTAMYLCATSPTGGQGVSNYGYTFGSGTRLTVV.